Listed below are T cell receptor beta chains from one sample, sequenced in a study of blood T cell repertoires in COVID-19. Profiling relied on immunoSEQ multiplex PCR, and the TCRdb table lists in-frame clones only, not all of them. Among 320,000 or so clones listed, about 90% were seen once. The sequenced sample consisted of PBMCs or T cells enriched from blood (not recorded which). These receptors were obtained from a young woman who had recovered from COVID-19. CDR3s include the opening cysteine and the closing phenylalanine or tryptophan. The D gene is left open where the match is weak. The size entry is marked missing in some rows and otherwise reads once, few, many or a size class.

>TRBV7-2|TRBJ1-2|few|TRBD1
TGTGCCAGCAGCTTAACGGGACAGGGGAACTATGGCTACACCTTC
CASSLTGQGNYGYTF
>TRBV5-4|TRBJ2-2|.|.
TGTGCCAGCAGCTTGAAGGAGACAGCGAACACCGGGGAGCTGTTTTTT
CASSLKETANTGELFF
>TRBV5-1|TRBJ1-1|.|.
TGCGCCAGCAGCTTACAACAGGGTCGAACAACTGAAGCTTTCTTT
CASSLQQGRTTEAFF
>TRBV6-1|TRBJ1-6|.|.
TGTGCCAGCAGTGAACGGAGCTCCTATAATTCACCCCTCCACTTT
CASSERSSYNSPLHF
>TRBV28|TRBJ2-1|.|.
TGTGCCAGCAGCCTCGGGCGGGGGCCGAGTCGGAATGAGCAGTTCTTC
CASSLGRGPSRNEQFF
>TRBV6-7|TRBJ1-5|.|.
TGTGCCAGCAGTTACTCGAGTGACAGTCCTATAATCAATCAGCCCCAGCATTTT
CASSYSSDSPIINQPQHF
>TRBV4-1|TRBJ1-1|many|.
TGCGCCAGCAGCCAGGATTCACGGGGAACTGAAGCTTTCTTT
CASSQDSRGTEAFF
>TRBV11-2|TRBJ1-6|.|.
TGTGCCAGCAGCTTCCTAGGCGGGGCCAATTCACCCCTCCACTTT
CASSFLGGANSPLHF
>TRBV6-5|TRBJ2-7|once|TRBD2
TGTGCCAGCAGTTACGGGGAGGGCTACGAGCAGTACTTC
CASSYGEGYEQYF
>TRBV28|TRBJ1-2|.|.
TGTGCCAGCCAAAACTTTCAACGAGGCTACACCTTC
CASQNFQRGYTF
>TRBV27|TRBJ1-6|.|TRBD1
TGTGCCAGCAGGCGGACAGGGAGGGATTCACCCCTCCACTTT
CASRRTGRDSPLHF
>TRBV5-5|TRBJ1-1|once|.
TGTGCCAGCAGCATAGGGGCCAGGGAAGTTACTGAAGCTTTCTTT
CASSIGAREVTEAFF
>TRBV28|TRBJ2-5|.|TRBD2
TGTGCCAGCAGTTCCTTAGCGGGGGGGTTCCAAGAGACCCAGTACTTC
CASSSLAGGFQETQYF
>TRBV29-1|TRBJ2-5|.|.
TGCAGCGTTGTCGCCGGTCGGGGGGAGACCCAGTACTTC
CSVVAGRGETQYF
>TRBV7-8|TRBJ1-1|.|.
TGTGCCAGCAGCTTAAATGCGGGAATGGGCACTGAAGCTTTCTTT
CASSLNAGMGTEAFF
>TRBV5-1|TRBJ1-5|.|TRBD1
TGCGCCAGCAGTCTCGACAGGGACCAGCCCCAGCATTTT
CASSLDRDQPQHF
>TRBV5-4|TRBJ1-2|few|TRBD1
TGTGCCAGCAGCTTGTCACAGGGGATGGGCTACACCTTC
CASSLSQGMGYTF
>TRBV10-3|TRBJ2-3|.|TRBD2
TGTGCCATCAGCCGAAGACTAGCGGGGGGCCGAAGCACAGATACGCAGTATTTT
CAISRRLAGGRSTDTQYF
>TRBV5-6|TRBJ2-4|.|TRBD1
TGTGCCAGCAGCCCCGAGACAGGGGGCTCTGCCAAAAACATTCAGTACTTC
CASSPETGGSAKNIQYF
>TRBV6-5|TRBJ2-2|few|.
TGTGCCAGCAGGTCCTTACAGGGAGACACCGGGGAGCTGTTTTTT
CASRSLQGDTGELFF
>TRBV7-2|TRBJ1-3|.|.
TGTGCCAGCAGCCCCGGGTGGGGCAGTAGCTCGGACGGAAACACCATATATTTT
CASSPGWGSSSDGNTIYF
>TRBV12-3/TRBV12-4|TRBJ1-1|.|.
TGTGCCAGCAGTTACGCGATGAACACTGAAGCTTTCTTT
CASSYAMNTEAFF
>TRBV11-2|TRBJ1-1|.|.
TGTGCCAGCAGCTCCGGGTGGACTGAAGCTTTCTTT
CASSSGWTEAFF
>TRBV7-2|TRBJ1-4|.|.
TGTGCCAGCAGCCTTCCAGGGGCTAATGAAAAACTGTTTTTT
CASSLPGANEKLFF
>TRBV2|TRBJ1-2|once|.
TGTGCCAGCAGGGACGCGGGAACCAACTATGGCTACACCTTC
CASRDAGTNYGYTF
>TRBV15|TRBJ1-5|.|.
TGTGCCACCAGCAGGGTTGGATATGGACACAGCAATCAGCCCCAGCATTTT
CATSRVGYGHSNQPQHF
>TRBV6-5|TRBJ2-2|.|.
TGTGCCAGCAGTTACTCGAGGCCTGAGCTGTTTTTT
CASSYSRPELFF
>TRBV7-8|TRBJ2-7|.|.
TGTGCCAGCAGCCATGAGGGAAGAGGCAGGCACGAGCAGTACTTC
CASSHEGRGRHEQYF
>TRBV28|TRBJ1-3|.|.
TGTGCCAGCAGTTTTTATGGGGGGATGGGCTCTGGAAACACCATATATTTT
CASSFYGGMGSGNTIYF
>TRBV29-1|TRBJ1-1|.|TRBD1
TGCAGCGTCGACAGGGCCACTGAAGCTTTCTTT
CSVDRATEAFF
>TRBV5-4|TRBJ1-2|.|TRBD1
TGTGCCAGCAGCGGGGACAGAGGCTACACCTTC
CASSGDRGYTF
>TRBV4-2|TRBJ1-4|.|TRBD1
TGTGCCAGCAGCCAGCCCCCAGGGGGGACGGTAGATGAAAAACTGTTTTTT
CASSQPPGGTVDEKLFF
>TRBV14|TRBJ1-2|.|.
TGTGCCAGCAGCCACCTCATGGGGGGGGCCGGCTATGGCTACACCTTC
CASSHLMGGAGYGYTF
>TRBV5-4|TRBJ2-7|few|TRBD1
TGTGCCAGCAGCTTTTCCGGCAGGGGGTCCGCCTACGAGCAGTACTTC
CASSFSGRGSAYEQYF
>TRBV5-4|TRBJ1-3|.|TRBD1
TGTGCCAGCAGCTTGGGACAGGGGGCTGGAAACACCATATATTTT
CASSLGQGAGNTIYF
>TRBV7-9|TRBJ2-1|.|.
TGTGCCAGCAGCCAAGGGGCCGGGACAGAGCAGTTCTTC
CASSQGAGTEQFF